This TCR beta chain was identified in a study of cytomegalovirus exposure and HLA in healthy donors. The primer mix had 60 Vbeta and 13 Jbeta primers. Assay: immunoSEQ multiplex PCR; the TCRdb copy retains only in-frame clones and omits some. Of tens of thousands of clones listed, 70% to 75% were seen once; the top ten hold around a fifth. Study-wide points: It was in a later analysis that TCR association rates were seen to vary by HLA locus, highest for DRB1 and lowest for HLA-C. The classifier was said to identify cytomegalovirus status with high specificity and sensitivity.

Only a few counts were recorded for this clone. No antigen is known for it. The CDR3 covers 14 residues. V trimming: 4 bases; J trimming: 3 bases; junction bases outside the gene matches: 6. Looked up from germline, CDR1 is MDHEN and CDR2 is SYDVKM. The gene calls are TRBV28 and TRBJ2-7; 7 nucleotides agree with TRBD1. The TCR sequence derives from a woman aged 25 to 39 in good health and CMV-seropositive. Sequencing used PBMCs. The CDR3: CASSSRGLYYEQYF. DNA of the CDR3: TGTGCCAGCAGTTCGAGGGGGCTCTACTACGAGCAGTACTTC.